This TCR beta chain was documented in a study of blood T cells in healthy people across ages. Whole-study context: Roughly one uniquely barcoded beta molecule per two T cells was captured. General study results and limits: Long-lived donors carried more naive CD4+ cells and greater diversity than aged donors. The study could not conclusively compare naive and antigen-experienced cells, given its unsorted PBMCs. Higher naive T cell percentage went strongly together with higher TCR beta diversity.

Turning to this clonotype: Its specificity is unknown.

A second about 7 to 12 cycle PCR used barcoded and J-beta primers. Using its own MiXCR run on the 5' RACE reads, TCRdb lists one record per CDR3 protein. The sample has over 600,000 distinct CDR3 sequences, 20% to 25% seen once. The CDR3 runs 12 residues. CDR1 and CDR2 (germline): MNHEY, SVGAGI. Trimming took off 5 bases at V and 11 bases at J, with 12 bases between the two ends. The genes are TRBV6-5 and TRBJ1-4; TRBD1 is a possible D gene (5 bases). The sequencing input was blood. The origin of this receptor is a man aged 70 or older in good health. The DNA for the CDR3 is TGTGCCAGCAGTGGGAGGGGAGGGAAACTGTTTTTT. Encoded protein: CASSGRGGKLFF.